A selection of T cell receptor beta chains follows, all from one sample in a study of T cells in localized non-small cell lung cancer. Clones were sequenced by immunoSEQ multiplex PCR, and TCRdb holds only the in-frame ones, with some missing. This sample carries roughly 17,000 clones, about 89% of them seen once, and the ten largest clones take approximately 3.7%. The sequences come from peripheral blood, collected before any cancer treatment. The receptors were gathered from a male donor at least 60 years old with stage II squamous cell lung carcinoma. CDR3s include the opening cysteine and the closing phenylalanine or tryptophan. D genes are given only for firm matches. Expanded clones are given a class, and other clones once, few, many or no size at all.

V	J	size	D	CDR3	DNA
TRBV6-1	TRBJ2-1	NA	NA	CASSEMDYNEQFF	TGTGCCAGCAGTGAAATGGACTACAATGAGCAGTTCTTC
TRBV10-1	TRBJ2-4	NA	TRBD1	CASSESSSGQGNQYF	TGCGCCAGCAGTGAGTCTAGTTCGGGACAGGGTAATCAGTACTTC
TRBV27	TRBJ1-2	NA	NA	CASSLWAGVTYGYTF	TGTGCCAGCAGTTTATGGGCAGGGGTAACCTATGGCTACACCTTC
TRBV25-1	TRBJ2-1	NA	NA	CASRGLSPYNEQFF	TGTGCCAGCAGAGGACTTTCCCCCTACAATGAGCAGTTCTTC
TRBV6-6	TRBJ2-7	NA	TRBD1	CATRTGGYEQYF	TGTGCCACCCGGACAGGGGGCTACGAGCAGTACTTC
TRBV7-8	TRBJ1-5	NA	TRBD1	CASSPQGGNQPQHF	TGTGCCAGCAGCCCTCAGGGGGGCAATCAGCCCCAGCATTTT
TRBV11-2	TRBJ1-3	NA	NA	CASSLDFGAGNTIYF	TGTGCCAGCAGCTTAGATTTCGGGGCTGGAAACACCATATATTTT
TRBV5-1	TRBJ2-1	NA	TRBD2	CASSARLAGALSYNEQFF	TGCGCCAGCAGCGCCAGACTAGCGGGAGCGCTCTCCTACAATGAGCAGTTCTTC
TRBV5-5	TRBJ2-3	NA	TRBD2	CASSLAGGTDTQYF	TGTGCCAGCAGCTTGGCGGGGGGGACAGATACGCAGTATTTT
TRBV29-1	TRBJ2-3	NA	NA	CSVRPPEGTDTQYF	TGCAGCGTAAGACCGCCGGAGGGCACAGATACGCAGTATTTT
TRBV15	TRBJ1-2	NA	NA	CATSRDWQYGYTF	TGTGCCACCAGCAGAGATTGGCAGTATGGCTACACCTTC
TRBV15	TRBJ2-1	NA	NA	CATSRGQGYNEQFF	TGTGCCACCAGCAGGGGTCAGGGCTACAATGAGCAGTTCTTC
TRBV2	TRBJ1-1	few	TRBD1	CAKGQGSSNTEAFF	TGTGCCAAAGGACAGGGCTCATCGAACACTGAAGCTTTCTTT
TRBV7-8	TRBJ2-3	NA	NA	CASSFGQVTDTQYF	TGTGCCAGCAGCTTCGGTCAAGTCACAGATACGCAGTATTTT
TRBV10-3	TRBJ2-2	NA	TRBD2	CAARGLAVNTGELFF	TGTGCCGCCCGGGGACTAGCGGTAAACACCGGGGAGCTGTTTTTT
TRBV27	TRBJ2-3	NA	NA	CASSLLPIPTDTQYF	TGTGCCAGCAGTTTATTACCTATACCCACAGATACGCAGTATTTT
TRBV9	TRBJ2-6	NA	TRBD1	CASSPRDRGDGANVLTF	TGTGCCAGCAGCCCGCGGGACAGGGGTGATGGGGCCAACGTCCTGACTTTC
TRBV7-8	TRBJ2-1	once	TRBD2	CASSSLAGGDGNEQFF	TGTGCCAGCAGCTCGCTAGCGGGAGGCGACGGCAATGAGCAGTTCTTC
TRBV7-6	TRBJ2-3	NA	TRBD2	CASSSQGGDTQYF	TGTGCCAGCAGCTCCCAGGGAGGGGATACGCAGTATTTT
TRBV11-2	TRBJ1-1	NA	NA	CASSSGVNTEAFF	TGTGCCAGCAGCTCGGGGGTTAACACTGAAGCTTTCTTT
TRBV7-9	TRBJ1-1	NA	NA	CASSRPGQNTEAFF	TGTGCCAGCAGCCGGCCGGGACAGAACACTGAAGCTTTCTTT
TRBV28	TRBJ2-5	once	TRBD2	CASSRSGLAGGRETQYF	TGTGCCAGCAGTCGTTCTGGGCTAGCGGGAGGCCGAGAGACCCAGTACTTC
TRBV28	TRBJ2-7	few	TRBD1	CASSLLPGTGVSYEQYF	TGTGCCAGCAGTTTATTACCCGGGACAGGAGTCTCCTACGAGCAGTACTTC
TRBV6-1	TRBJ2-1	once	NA	CASGDNEQFF	TGTGCCAGCGGGGACAATGAGCAGTTCTTC
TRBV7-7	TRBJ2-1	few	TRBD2	CASSLVRLAGNEQFF	TGTGCCAGCAGCCTAGTGAGATTAGCGGGAAATGAGCAGTTCTTC
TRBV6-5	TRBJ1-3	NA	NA	CASSYGRAGNTIYF	TGTGCCAGCAGTTACGGCAGGGCTGGAAACACCATATATTTT
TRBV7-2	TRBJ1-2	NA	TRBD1	CASSLDRGHGYTF	TGTGCCAGCAGCTTAGATAGGGGGCATGGCTACACCTTC
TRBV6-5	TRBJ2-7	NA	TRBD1	CASSRDRGHYEQYF	TGTGCCAGCAGTCGGGACAGGGGGCATTACGAGCAGTACTTC
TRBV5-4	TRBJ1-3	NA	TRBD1	CASSLFSGGSSGNTIYF	TGTGCCAGCAGCCTGTTTTCAGGGGGAAGCTCTGGAAACACCATATATTTT
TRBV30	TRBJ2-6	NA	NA	CAWRKGKAGANVLTF	TGTGCCTGGAGAAAGGGGAAGGCTGGGGCCAACGTCCTGACTTTC
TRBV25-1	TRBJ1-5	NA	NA	CASSDYYSNQPQHF	TGTGCCAGCAGTGATTATTATAGCAATCAGCCCCAGCATTTT
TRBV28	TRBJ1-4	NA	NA	CASSPQGLVNEKLFF	TGTGCCAGCAGTCCACAGGGTCTCGTGAATGAAAAACTGTTTTTT
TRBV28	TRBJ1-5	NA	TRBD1	CASSLQGADQPQHF	TGTGCCAGCAGTTTACAGGGGGCTGATCAGCCCCAGCATTTT
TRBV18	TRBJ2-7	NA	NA	CASSFSRENEQYF	TGTGCCAGCTCATTCAGCAGGGAGAACGAGCAGTACTTC
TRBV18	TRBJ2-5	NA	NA	CASAPLEETQYF	TGTGCCAGCGCACCTTTGGAGGAAACCCAGTACTTC
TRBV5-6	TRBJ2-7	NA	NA	CASSLIDSEQYF	TGTGCCAGCAGCTTGATCGACAGCGAGCAGTACTTC
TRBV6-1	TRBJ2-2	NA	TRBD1	CASSVGTGFHGELFF	TGTGCCAGCAGTGTCGGGACAGGGTTCCACGGGGAGCTGTTTTTT
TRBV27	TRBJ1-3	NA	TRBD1	CASSMTGVKGSGNTIYF	TGTGCCAGCAGTATGACAGGGGTAAAGGGATCTGGAAACACCATATATTTT
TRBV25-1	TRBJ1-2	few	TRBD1	CASSELTTDRGYGYTF	TGTGCCAGCAGTGAATTGACAACCGACAGGGGCTATGGCTACACCTTC
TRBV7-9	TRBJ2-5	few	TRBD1	CASSLGGDRERETQYF	TGTGCCAGCAGCTTAGGAGGGGACAGGGAAAGAGAGACCCAGTACTTC
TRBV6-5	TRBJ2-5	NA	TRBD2	CASRRGRVSETQYF	TGTGCCAGCAGGCGCGGGAGGGTGAGTGAGACCCAGTACTTC
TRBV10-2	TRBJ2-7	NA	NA	CASSPTRTYGEQYF	TGCGCCAGCAGTCCGACACGAACATACGGCGAGCAGTACTTC
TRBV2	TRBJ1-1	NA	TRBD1	CASSVDRGNTEAFF	TGTGCCAGCAGTGTGGACAGGGGGAACACTGAAGCTTTCTTT
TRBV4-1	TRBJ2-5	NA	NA	CASSHFGTGEGETQYF	TGCGCCAGCAGCCACTTCGGTACAGGGGAGGGAGAGACCCAGTACTTC
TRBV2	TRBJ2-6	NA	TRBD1	CASIRQGRIPGANVLTF	TGTGCCAGTATAAGACAGGGTCGGATTCCTGGGGCCAACGTCCTGACTTTC
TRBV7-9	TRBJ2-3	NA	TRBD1	CASSRQGFGTDTQYF	TGTGCCAGCAGCCGACAGGGATTTGGCACAGATACGCAGTATTTT
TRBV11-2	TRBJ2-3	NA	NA	CASSIRSGSTDTQYF	TGTGCCAGCAGCATTAGGAGCGGTAGCACAGATACGCAGTATTTT
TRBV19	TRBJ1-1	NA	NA	CASSRGGAGGTEAFF	TGTGCCAGTAGTCGGGGAGGGGCAGGTGGGACTGAAGCTTTCTTT
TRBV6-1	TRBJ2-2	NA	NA	CASSGGHSTGELFF	TGTGCCAGCAGTGGGGGACACAGCACCGGGGAGCTGTTTTTT
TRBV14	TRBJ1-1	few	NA	CASHELNSYTEAFF	TGTGCCAGCCACGAACTTAACAGTTACACTGAAGCTTTCTTT
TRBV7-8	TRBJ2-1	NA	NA	CASSYTGFSYNEQFF	TGTGCCAGCAGCTATACAGGTTTCTCCTACAATGAGCAGTTCTTC
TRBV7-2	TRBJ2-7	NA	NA	CASSLELYYEQYF	TGTGCCAGCAGCTTAGAACTATATTACGAGCAGTACTTC